These 10 T cell receptor beta chains share one sample of origin, sequenced in a study of blood T cell repertoires in COVID-19. Only in-frame clones appear in the TCRdb table, and some are missing; sequencing was by immunoSEQ multiplex PCR. The sample includes approximately 530,000 clones, around 90% of them seen just once. The specimen sequenced was peripheral blood. Source of these receptors: a woman between 45 and 60 years old with COVID-19, enrolled during active disease.

The chain couples TRBV19 to TRBJ1-2; 11 bases match TRBD1. Germline V gene sequence: CDR1 LNHDA, CDR2 SQIVND (reference sequence). V dropped 10 bases and J dropped 6; count of bases not matched to a gene: 13. CDR3 length: 15 amino acids. CDR3 amino acids: CATLDRGLGKDGYTF. The CDR3 bases are TGTGCCACTCTGGACAGGGGGCTGGGTAAGGATGGCTACACCTTC.

V is TRBV9 and J is TRBJ2-3, with TRBD2 matching over 10 bases. The CDR3 is 15 residues long. V lost 3 bases, J lost 6 bases, and 7 bases stayed unmatched. Germline CDR1 is SGDLS and CDR2 is YYNGEE. CDR3 residues: CASSALAGAGDTQYF. The DNA for the CDR3 is TGTGCCAGCAGCGCCCTAGCGGGGGCCGGGGATACGCAGTATTTT.

This CDR3 reads CASLRAPGETQYF. CDR3 coding DNA: TGTGCCAGCCTCCGGGCCCCAGGGGAGACCCAGTACTTC. The chain is built from TRBV2 and TRBJ2-5; D may be TRBD1 (5 bases). The CDR3 is 13 residues long. V dropped 8 bases and J dropped 5 bases, with 15 bases sitting between them. Germline V gives CDR1 SNHLY, CDR2 FYNNEI.

V and J are TRBV3-1 (or the pseudogene TRBV3-2) and TRBJ1-1; the D gene is possibly TRBD1 (5 bases). This CDR3 has 14 amino acids. V lost 2 bases, J lost 3 bases, and 10 bases lay in between. The germline CDR1 and CDR2 sequences are LGHDT and YNNKEL (reference sequence). The CDR3 region is CASSQWGDDTEAFF. The CDR3 DNA follows: TGTGCCAGCAGCCAATGGGGGGACGACACTGAAGCTTTCTTT.

This clone was recorded a few times. The chain is built from TRBV30 and TRBJ2-2, with 7 nucleotides matching TRBD1. The V gene end was trimmed by 3 bases and the J gene end by 6 bases; junction bases not matched to a gene: 10. CDR3 length: 15 amino acids. The germline V gene encodes CDR1 GTSNPN and CDR2 SVGIG (reference sequence). CDR3 coding DNA: TGTGCCTGGAGCTATTTAGGGGGCCAGGCCGGGGAGCTGTTTTTT. This sequence encodes CAWSYLGGQAGELFF.

The chain recombines TRBV6-1 with TRBJ2-3; 10 bases line up with TRBD2. CDR1 MNHNS and CDR2 SASEGT come from the germline V gene. This CDR3 region has 16 residues. V lost 2 bases and J lost 2; bases outside the gene matches: 4. The CDR3 protein is CASSELAGAHTDTQYF. The CDR3 nucleotides read TGTGCCAGCAGTGAACTAGCGGGGGCCCACACAGATACGCAGTATTTT.

The chain is built from TRBV2 and TRBJ2-1; D is uncertain. The CDR3 sequence is 16 residues long. The germline gives CDR1 SNHLY, CDR2 FYNNEI. Trimming cost V 4 bases and J 0 bases, with 13 bases left between them. The CDR3 nucleotides are TGTGCCAGCAGTGTGTTTACCCCGAGCTCCTACAATGAGCAGTTCTTC. Its translation is CASSVFTPSSYNEQFF.

This sequence joins TRBV5-8 and TRBJ2-6; D remains ambiguous. The ends were cut back, 2 bases at V and 0 bases at J, with 6 bases in the middle. The V gene's germline CDR1 is SGHTS and CDR2 YDEGEE. The length of the CDR3 is 15 residues. CDR3 protein: CASSLFSSGANVLTF. The CDR3, as DNA: TGTGCCAGCAGCTTATTCAGCTCTGGGGCCAACGTCCTGACTTTC.

The chain recombines TRBV2 with TRBJ1-5; D remains unclear. This CDR3 has 14 amino acids. Trimming took off 6 bases at V and 7 bases at J, with 16 bases between the two ends. Germline CDR1 SNHLY, CDR2 FYNNEI. CDR3 in amino acids: CASRPVTLGQPQHF. CDR3 coding DNA: TGTGCCAGCAGGCCCGTTACACTAGGACAGCCCCAGCATTTT.

V usage is TRBV2 and J usage is TRBJ1-5; 8 nucleotides agree with TRBD1. The V segment lost 8 bases and the J segment 2 bases; nucleotides outside the gene matches: 2. CDR3 size: 13 residues. CDR1 and CDR2 from the germline V gene are SNHLY and FYNNEI. The CDR3 bases are TGTGCCAGCGACAGGGGCGGCAATCAGCCCCAGCATTTT. Translation: CASDRGGNQPQHF.